The clone carrying this T cell receptor beta chain was recorded many times. The antigen is unknown. A single record per CDR3 protein comes from TCRdb applying MiXCR to the reads. The sample lists about 260,000 distinct CDR3 sequences; roughly 13% were seen once. The sample originates from a study of T cell repertoires in cytomegalovirus infection. Study observations and caveats: Public TCR beta family frequency separated CMV-and-HLA carriers, including in an independent cohort. HLA-C-restricted, CMV-specific TCR beta clonotypes were dominant ex vivo.

The source is a human donor in good health (CMV status not recorded). Some clones in this sample may be carry-over from other donors' samples. Sequences were obtained from PBMCs.

The CDR3 nucleotides are TGTGCCAGCAGCCTTCGGGATAGCAATCAGCCCCAGCATTTT. Residues: CASSLRDSNQPQHF. V gene TRBV28 combines with J gene TRBJ1-5; no clear D gene. Deletions cut 6 bases from V and 0 bases from J, with 9 bases between. From germline, CDR1 is MDHEN and CDR2 SYDVKM. The CDR3 extends over 14 amino acids.